This T cell receptor (beta chain) was captured in a study of T cells expressing NK-cell markers. Study at large: Sorted CD3+CD56+NKG2C+, CD3+CD56+NKG2C- and CD3+CD56-NKG2C+ T-cell subsets were beta-chain profiled. Study-wide points: About 1.0-7.5% of CD8+ T cells in roughly six donors belonged to dominant NKG2C+ clonotypes. Whether expanded NKG2C-expressing T cell clones recognize HCMV is unknown. Once again these clonotypes came out on top in the CD3+CD56-NKG2C+ fraction of several donors.

For this clonotype: No antigen is known for it.

The CDR3 covers 17 residues. TCRdb reanalyzed the 5' RACE reads, giving one entry per CDR3 protein sequence and no DNA. This table lists about 460,000 distinct CDR3 sequences. The chain combines TRBV12-3 or TRBV12-4 with TRBJ2-2; TCRdb's D call, TRBD2, is unchecked because there is no DNA. The receptor comes from a woman between 50 and 59 years old in good health. Source material: blood T cells: a sorted CD56 or NKG2C T cell subset, CD4+ or CD8+ T cells, or bulk PBMC T cells (not recorded which). The CDR3 sequence is CASSFIKDSSVTGELFF.